A single sample gave rise to the 21 T cell receptor beta chains below, sequenced in a study of a mutant IDH1 vaccine in newly diagnosed glioma (dated by TCRdb to about 2021). The library came from the immunoSEQ multiplex PCR assay. Entries here come from immuneACCESS through TCRdb and include only in-frame sequences with V and J called. Some clones fail to appear in such tables; in the studies checked, an unresolved V gene covers under half of the shortfall, and the cause of the remainder is unknown. The table for this sample lists fewer than 45,000 clones; around 82% of them were counted only once. The ten largest clones capture about 9.1% of the sample. What this sample's time point label stands for: baseline, week 1 (first vaccination visit). What this sample's treatment or condition label stands for: pre-vaccination baseline after standard-of-care therapy. The material was PBMCs, obtained from a glioma patient treated with radiotherapy, temozolomide or both. Receptor source: a man between 40 and 49 years old with glioma. Some clones in this sample may be carry-over from other donors' samples.

The chain joins TRBV7-8 to TRBJ1-1; D unclear. Looked up from germline, CDR1 is SGHVS and CDR2 is FQNEAQ. V gave up 1 base and J gave up 1 base, with 13 bases separating them. The length of the CDR3 is 16 residues. The CDR3 sequence is CASSLEAPRGNTEAFF. In nucleotides, the CDR3 is TGTGCCAGCAGCTTAGAGGCCCCTCGGGGGAACACTGAAGCTTTCTTT. The full variable domain, rest sourced from reference TRBV7-8 and TRBJ1-1, is GAGVSQSPRYKVAKRGQDVALRCDPISGHVSLFWYQQALGQGPEFLTYFQNEAQLDKSGLPSDRFFAERPEGSVSTLKIQRTQQEDSAVYLCASSLEAPRGNTEAFFGQGTRLTVV.

This chain uses TRBV9 with TRBJ2-7, with D possibly called TRBD1 or TRBD2 (5 bases each). Per the germline V gene, CDR1 is SGDLS and CDR2 is YYNGEE. This CDR3 has 15 amino acids. V was pared by 0 bases and J by 5 bases, with 15 bases between. The CDR3 nucleotides are TGTGCCAGCAGCGTAGCCGGGACGCGCAGGGACGAGCAGTACTTC. It specifies CASSVAGTRRDEQYF.

The rearrangement links TRBV29-1 to TRBJ2-3; TRBD2 aligns across 7 bases. The CDR3 is 14 amino acids. The ends lost 4 bases at V and 4 bases at J; junction bases unmatched: 8. Germline assignment: CDR1 SQVTM and CDR2 ANQGSEA. The DNA for the CDR3 is TGCAGCGTTGGAACGGTCGCGGGGGCAGATACGCAGTATTTT. Protein sequence: CSVGTVAGADTQYF.

This sequence joins TRBV9 and TRBJ1-4; maybe TRBD1 (5 bases). The V end lost 0 bases, the J end lost 5 bases, and 11 bases lay between the germline ends. Germline lookup yields CDR1 SGDLS and CDR2 YYNGEE. CDR3 length: 15 residues. CDR3 residues: CASSVGTAGNEKLFF. CDR3 nucleotides: TGTGCCAGCAGCGTAGGTACGGCAGGGAATGAAAAACTGTTTTTT.

This chain uses TRBV11-2 with TRBJ2-7, with D perhaps TRBD2 (6 bases). Germline assignment: CDR1 SGHAT and CDR2 FQNNGV. Trimming cost V 6 bases and J 5 bases, with 17 bases left between them. The CDR3 runs 14 residues. CDR3 in DNA: TGTGCCAGCAGAGATCCGGGACTGGACGACGAGCAGTACTTC. Amino acids: CASRDPGLDDEQYF. The entire variable domain, with the rest obtained from reference TRBV11-2 and TRBJ2-7, is as follows: EAGVAQSPRYKIIEKRQSVAFWCNPISGHATLYWYQQILGQGPKLLIQFQNNGVVDDSQLPKDRFSAERLKGVDSTLKIQPAKLEDSAVYLCASRDPGLDDEQYFGPGTRLTVT.

This clone has only a few counts. This chain joins TRBV7-2 and TRBJ1-1; D unresolved. Germline assignment: CDR1 SGHTA and CDR2 FQGNSA. The V gene lost 5 bases and the J gene lost 1 base, with 8 bases spanning the gap. This CDR3 is built from 13 residues. CDR3 protein: CASSPNPNTEAFF. CDR3 DNA: TGTGCCAGCAGCCCAAATCCGAACACTGAAGCTTTCTTT.

The chain couples TRBV20-1 to TRBJ2-5; D uncertain. The CDR3 loop spans 11 amino acids. V was shortened by 6 bases and J by 5 bases, with 10 bases between the two germline ends. CDR1 DFQATT and CDR2 SNEGSKA come from the germline V gene (reference sequence). The CDR3 bases are TGCAGTGCGGGTTCGCGGGAGACCCAGTACTTC. Protein product: CSAGSRETQYF.

The DNA for the CDR3 is TGTGCCTGGAACCGGGGGGTCCAAGAGACCCAGTACTTC. It codes for CAWNRGVQETQYF. The chain carries TRBV30 and TRBJ2-5, with 7 bases identical to TRBD2. There are 13 residues in the CDR3. The germline V gene has CDR1 GTSNPN and CDR2 SVGIG (reference sequence). J was trimmed by 1 base and V by 4 bases; bases with no gene match: 3.

The J gene is TRBJ1-1, the V gene TRBV19; D unresolved. Germline V gene sequence: CDR1 LNHDA, CDR2 SQIVND (reference sequence). V shed 5 bases and J shed 2 bases, with 12 bases lying between them. The CDR3 spans 14 residues. This CDR3 reads CASSSRSSNTEAFF. The CDR3 coding sequence is TGTGCCAGTAGTTCAAGGAGTTCTAACACTGAAGCTTTCTTT.

The V call is TRBV4-3, the J call TRBJ2-5; 10 bases match TRBD2. CDR1 and CDR2 from the germline V gene are LGHNA and YSLEER. The CDR3 is made up of 18 amino acids. J gave up 2 bases and V 0 bases, and 9 bases lay outside the gene matches. The CDR3, as DNA: TGCGCCAGCAGCCAAGAACCAGCGGGGGGGACTAAACAAGAGACCCAGTACTTC. Protein: CASSQEPAGGTKQETQYF.

This chain uses TRBV5-1 with TRBJ2-7; D is ambiguous. CDR1 and CDR2 from the germline V gene are SGHRS and YFSETQ. The CDR3 runs to 14 residues. Trimming took 0 bases from V and 9 from J, leaving 16 bases between them. As DNA, the CDR3 is TGCGCCAGCAGCTTGGGTCCGGCAGACACGGTGCAGTACTTC. Translation gives CASSLGPADTVQYF.

The chain recombines TRBV2 with TRBJ2-5, with D tentatively TRBD1 or TRBD2 (6 bases each). V shed 4 bases and J shed 4 bases, with 16 bases lying between them. CDR1 SNHLY and CDR2 FYNNEI come from the germline V gene. The length of the CDR3 is 15 residues. CDR3 sequence (DNA): TGTGCCAGCAGTGGGGGGGCTCAGCTAGGAGAGACCCAGTACTTC. Translating gives CASSGGAQLGETQYF.

The chain employs TRBV7-9 and TRBJ2-7; a weak D match, TRBD2 (6 bases). The V gene lost 5 bases and the J gene lost 1 base, with 9 bases spanning the gap. From germline, CDR1 is SEHNR and CDR2 FQNEAQ (reference sequence). The CDR3 length is 13 residues. CDR3 sequence reads: CASSRGASYEQYF. The CDR3 coding sequence is TGTGCCAGCAGCCGCGGGGCATCCTACGAGCAGTACTTC.

CDR3 nucleotide sequence: TGTGCCAGCGGGAAGAGGAGCTCCTACGAGCAGTACTTC. Encoded protein: CASGKRSSYEQYF. J is TRBJ2-7 and V is TRBV2; no reliable D call. V gave up 8 bases and J gave up 0 bases, with 11 bases separating them. The germline V gene encodes CDR1 SNHLY and CDR2 FYNNEI. The CDR3 is 13 residues long.

The DNA of the CDR3 is TGTGCCAGCAGCCTGACGTTGGGGAGAGCTAATTCACCCCTCCACTTT. This encodes CASSLTLGRANSPLHF. The chain uses TRBV27 and TRBJ1-6, with D uncertain. V shed 6 bases and J shed 6 bases, with 18 bases lying between them. CDR1 MNHEY and CDR2 SMNVEV come from the germline V gene (reference sequence). This CDR3 spans 16 amino acids.

V usage is TRBV5-1 and J usage is TRBJ1-5, with 7 bases that match TRBD1. V lost 3 bases to trimming and J lost 7 bases; unmatched junction nucleotides: 4. CDR3 size: 13 residues. In germline, CDR1 is SGHRS, CDR2 YFSETQ. CDR3 in amino acids: CASSWDREQPQHF. CDR3 sequence (DNA): TGCGCCAGCAGCTGGGACAGAGAACAGCCCCAGCATTTT.

The chain employs TRBV5-1 and TRBJ2-5; D is undetermined. CDR3 length equals 13 residues. Germline V gene lookup returns CDR1 SGHRS and CDR2 YFSETQ. Trimming shortened V by 4 bases and J by 2 bases, and 9 bases separated the two germline ends. The CDR3 bases are TGCGCCAGCAGCCCTGGGTCACAAGAGACCCAGTACTTC. Protein product: CASSPGSQETQYF.

V is TRBV19 and J is TRBJ1-4; possible D gene TRBD1, 6 bases. The CDR3 totals 15 residues. The germline gives CDR1 LNHDA, CDR2 SQIVND (reference sequence). The ends were cut back, 3 bases at V and 2 bases at J, with 10 bases in the middle. As DNA, the CDR3 is TGTGCCAGTAGTATGGTGCAGGGGACTAATGAAAAACTGTTTTTT. Translated: CASSMVQGTNEKLFF.

This rearrangement joins TRBV4-2 to TRBJ1-4; TRBD1 is a possible D gene (5 bases). The germline V gene has CDR1 LGHNA and CDR2 YNFKEQ. V was clipped by 4 bases and J by 8 bases, with 17 bases between them. The CDR3 runs to 15 residues. CDR3: CASSPRTLRDEKLFF. The CDR3 DNA sequence: TGTGCCAGCAGCCCGCGGACACTTAGAGACGAAAAACTGTTTTTT.

In this sample, this clone turned up once. Here the CDR3 reads CASSQGGSYEQYF. The CDR3 nucleotides are TGCGCCAGCAGCCAAGGAGGCTCCTACGAGCAGTACTTC. The rearrangement links TRBV4-1 to TRBJ2-7; D is unclear. This CDR3 contains 13 residues. CDR1 is MGHRA, CDR2 YSYEKL, per germline. The V gene lost 1 base and the J gene lost 0 bases, with 4 bases spanning the gap.

V usage is TRBV4-2 and J usage is TRBJ2-1; no clear D gene. The V gene's germline CDR1 is LGHNA and CDR2 YNFKEQ. The V and J ends lost 4 bases and 9 bases respectively, with 10 bases between them. The CDR3 length is 12 residues. CDR3 region: CASSLKQSEQFF. The CDR3 DNA reads as TGTGCCAGCAGCCTAAAACAGTCTGAGCAGTTCTTC.